These T cell receptor beta chains were read from a single sample in a study of molecular identifiers for immune sequencing clone quantification. TCRdb used MiXCR to reprocess the PCR reads, holding one entry per CDR3 protein. The data contain over 600,000 distinct CDR3 sequences, just under 20% of them seen just once; the ten biggest clones take up 0.85%. Sequences were obtained from naive CD8+ T cells from blood, with Jurkat cell RNA spiked in. The receptors derive from a human donor in good health. Some libraries in this study had Jurkat cell RNA spiked in. Each CDR3 is given with its conserved first and last residue. D genes are given only for firm matches. Rows may omit the clone size; those that give it use once, few, many or a size class.

abundance: many; d_gene: .; j_gene: TRBJ2-7; v_gene: TRBV28; CDR3aa: CASRGWDTAYEQYF; CDR3nt: TGTGCCAGCAGGGGATGGGACACGGCCTACGAGCAGTACTTC
abundance: many; d_gene: TRBD2; j_gene: TRBJ2-7; v_gene: TRBV5-6; CDR3aa: CASSPGAGDYEQYF; CDR3nt: TGCGCCAGCAGCCCCGGGGCGGGAGACTACGAGCAGTACTTC
abundance: many; d_gene: .; j_gene: TRBJ1-1; v_gene: TRBV6-5; CDR3aa: CASTHRAQAFF; CDR3nt: TGTGCCAGCACCCACCGGGCCCAAGCTTTCTTT
abundance: few; d_gene: .; j_gene: TRBJ1-1; v_gene: TRBV3-1; CDR3aa: CASSHLRDGTEAFF; CDR3nt: TGTGCCAGCAGCCATCTCAGGGACGGCACTGAAGCTTTCTTT
abundance: few; d_gene: .; j_gene: TRBJ2-3; v_gene: TRBV27; CDR3aa: CASSPHTTQSTDTQYF; CDR3nt: TGTGCCAGCAGTCCACACACAACACAAAGCACAGATACGCAGTATTTT
abundance: .; d_gene: TRBD1; j_gene: TRBJ2-1; v_gene: TRBV13; CDR3aa: CASSVGTGGFNEQFF; CDR3nt: TGTGCCAGCAGCGTAGGGACAGGGGGCTTCAATGAGCAGTTCTTC
abundance: few; d_gene: TRBD2; j_gene: TRBJ2-7; v_gene: TRBV9; CDR3aa: CASSVSGASYEQYF; CDR3nt: TGTGCCAGCAGCGTTAGCGGGGCATCCTACGAGCAGTACTTC
abundance: many; d_gene: TRBD2; j_gene: TRBJ2-2; v_gene: TRBV7-9; CDR3aa: CASSHTGGFSSGRSTGELFF; CDR3nt: TGTGCCAGCAGCCACACAGGGGGATTCTCTAGCGGGAGAAGCACCGGGGAGCTGTTTTTT
abundance: .; d_gene: TRBD2; j_gene: TRBJ2-3; v_gene: TRBV3-1; CDR3aa: CASSQIAGEGSTDTQYF; CDR3nt: TGTGCCAGCAGCCAAATAGCGGGAGAAGGTTCCACAGATACGCAGTATTTT
abundance: .; d_gene: .; j_gene: TRBJ2-7; v_gene: TRBV5-1; CDR3aa: CTSSLGAYEQYF; CDR3nt: TGCACCAGCAGCTTGGGGGCGTACGAGCAGTACTTC
abundance: many; d_gene: TRBD2; j_gene: TRBJ2-7; v_gene: TRBV4-3; CDR3aa: CASSPGLAGLYEQYF; CDR3nt: TGCGCCAGCAGCCCCGGACTAGCGGGGCTCTACGAGCAGTACTTC
abundance: many; d_gene: .; j_gene: TRBJ2-7; v_gene: TRBV6-1; CDR3aa: CASSEDLPPGEYF; CDR3nt: TGTGCCAGCAGTGAAGACCTCCCGCCCGGGGAGTACTTC
abundance: many; d_gene: .; j_gene: TRBJ1-2; v_gene: TRBV19; CDR3aa: CASSPRGSNYGYTF; CDR3nt: TGTGCCAGTAGTCCCCGTGGAAGTAACTATGGCTACACCTTC
abundance: many; d_gene: TRBD1; j_gene: TRBJ1-6; v_gene: TRBV28; CDR3aa: CASSSMGQGGSPLHF; CDR3nt: TGTGCCAGCAGTTCGATGGGACAGGGTGGGTCACCCCTCCACTTT
abundance: .; d_gene: .; j_gene: TRBJ1-5; v_gene: TRBV24-1; CDR3aa: CATSDTQQPRRVSNQPQHF; CDR3nt: TGTGCCACCAGTGATACTCAGCAGCCACGGCGTGTTAGCAATCAGCCCCAGCATTTT
abundance: .; d_gene: TRBD2; j_gene: TRBJ2-1; v_gene: TRBV6-6; CDR3aa: CASTAWASGYNEQFF; CDR3nt: TGTGCCAGCACGGCCTGGGCTAGCGGATACAATGAGCAGTTCTTC
abundance: .; d_gene: TRBD1; j_gene: TRBJ1-1; v_gene: TRBV18; CDR3aa: CASSEDREWGTEAFF; CDR3nt: TGTGCCAGCTCAGAGGACAGGGAATGGGGCACTGAAGCTTTCTTT
abundance: many; d_gene: .; j_gene: TRBJ2-7; v_gene: TRBV27; CDR3aa: CASSPYSDHYEQYF; CDR3nt: TGTGCCAGCAGCCCGTATTCCGATCACTACGAGCAGTACTTC
abundance: many; d_gene: .; j_gene: TRBJ1-5; v_gene: TRBV20-1; CDR3aa: CSASDPTASNQPQHF; CDR3nt: TGCAGTGCTAGCGACCCCACGGCAAGCAATCAGCCCCAGCATTTT
abundance: few; d_gene: .; j_gene: TRBJ2-1; v_gene: TRBV12-1; CDR3aa: CASRGRGNEQFF; CDR3nt: TGTGCCAGCAGGGGGAGGGGCAATGAGCAGTTCTTC
abundance: many; d_gene: .; j_gene: TRBJ2-7; v_gene: TRBV4-1; CDR3aa: CASSQGTWYEQYF; CDR3nt: TGCGCCAGCAGCCAAGGGACGTGGTACGAGCAGTACTTC
abundance: many; d_gene: .; j_gene: TRBJ1-3; v_gene: TRBV18; CDR3aa: CASSPDSVNTIYF; CDR3nt: TGTGCCAGCTCCCCCGATTCAGTCAACACCATATATTTT
abundance: many; d_gene: TRBD2; j_gene: TRBJ2-3; v_gene: TRBV7-2; CDR3aa: CASSLGASGWYTDTQYF; CDR3nt: TGTGCCAGCAGCTTAGGTGCTAGCGGATGGTACACAGATACGCAGTATTTT
abundance: .; d_gene: .; j_gene: TRBJ2-1; v_gene: TRBV12-3/TRBV12-4; CDR3aa: CASSLGWSVRDNLDNEQFF; CDR3nt: TGTGCCAGCAGTTTAGGGTGGTCCGTCCGGGACAACCTAGACAATGAGCAGTTCTTC
abundance: few; d_gene: TRBD1; j_gene: TRBJ2-3; v_gene: TRBV28; CDR3aa: CASRGTGEIGTQYF; CDR3nt: TGTGCCAGCAGGGGGACAGGGGAGATCGGTACGCAGTATTTT
abundance: few; d_gene: .; j_gene: TRBJ1-5; v_gene: TRBV4-1; CDR3aa: CASSQRGARQPQHF; CDR3nt: TGCGCCAGCAGCCAGCGGGGGGCTCGTCAGCCCCAGCATTTT
abundance: many; d_gene: .; j_gene: TRBJ1-1; v_gene: TRBV18; CDR3aa: CASSPPGPGNTEAFF; CDR3nt: TGTGCCAGCTCACCACCTGGGCCGGGGAACACTGAAGCTTTCTTT
abundance: many; d_gene: TRBD2; j_gene: TRBJ2-3; v_gene: TRBV12-3/TRBV12-4; CDR3aa: CASSSSGGATDTQYF; CDR3nt: TGTGCCAGCAGTTCTAGCGGGGGGGCCACAGATACGCAGTATTTT
abundance: .; d_gene: TRBD2; j_gene: TRBJ2-2; v_gene: TRBV7-2; CDR3aa: CASRWTSGRDTGELFF; CDR3nt: TGTGCCAGCAGATGGACTAGCGGGAGGGACACCGGGGAGCTGTTTTTT
abundance: few; d_gene: TRBD2; j_gene: TRBJ2-3; v_gene: TRBV4-1; CDR3aa: CATRRAGASDTQYF; CDR3nt: TGCGCCACCAGACGCGCGGGAGCGTCAGATACGCAGTATTTT
abundance: .; d_gene: .; j_gene: TRBJ2-3; v_gene: TRBV6-4; CDR3aa: CASSDYGLTDMQYF; CDR3nt: TGTGCCAGCAGTGACTACGGCCTCACAGATATGCAGTATTTT
abundance: many; d_gene: TRBD2; j_gene: TRBJ2-1; v_gene: TRBV7-2; CDR3aa: CASSSLAGPSYNEQFF; CDR3nt: TGTGCCAGCAGCTCCTTAGCGGGCCCCTCCTACAATGAGCAGTTCTTC